These 17 T cell receptor beta chains share one sample of origin, sequenced in a study of monozygotic twins with cystic fibrosis. Some clones are missing from TCRdb's copy, which holds only in-frame ones; the method was immunoSEQ multiplex PCR. The repertoire has 4,000 to 5,500 clones, 95% to 97% of them found once; the top ten carry under 3.5%. Sequencing was performed on blood. The receptors originated from a boy aged 2 to 9 with cystic fibrosis.

The chain combines TRBV19 with TRBJ2-5, with 7 bases lining up with TRBD1. Trimming cost V 5 bases and J 0 bases; bases outside gene matches: 6. Germline lookup yields CDR1 LNHDA and CDR2 SQIVND (reference sequence). The CDR3 sequence is 15 residues long. This CDR3 is CASSSGQKYQETQYF. The CDR3 nucleotides are TGTGCCAGTAGTTCGGGACAGAAGTACCAAGAGACCCAGTACTTC.

The V gene is TRBV5-1, the J gene TRBJ2-7; D remains ambiguous. V lost 2 bases, J lost 2 bases, and 5 bases lay in between. Germline CDR1 is SGHRS and CDR2 is YFSETQ. The CDR3 covers 12 residues. The CDR3: CASSFGAYEQYF. The CDR3 nucleotides are TGCGCCAGCAGCTTCGGAGCCTACGAGCAGTACTTC.

This chain's CDR3 is CASSGSGASGELFF. The DNA of the CDR3 is TGTGCCAGTAGTGGCTCCGGGGCTAGCGGGGAGCTGTTTTTT. The chain uses TRBV19 and TRBJ2-2; D tentatively fits TRBD1 or TRBD2 (5 bases each). V was pared by 5 bases and J by 7 bases, with 14 bases between. The length of the CDR3 is 14 residues. The germline V gene has CDR1 LNHDA and CDR2 SQIVND (reference sequence).

This chain connects TRBV14 to TRBJ2-5; maybe TRBD1 (6 bases). CDR1 SGHDN and CDR2 FVKESK come from the germline V gene. V was shortened by 4 bases and J by 0 bases, with 12 bases between the two germline ends. This CDR3 region has 15 residues. CDR3 DNA sequence: TGTGCCAGCAGCCTACAGGGTTCATACCAAGAGACCCAGTACTTC. Translating gives CASSLQGSYQETQYF.

CDR3 sequence reads: CSAGVSGETQYF. CDR3 sequence (DNA): TGCAGCGCAGGGGTCTCCGGAGAGACCCAGTACTTC. The gene calls are TRBV29-1 and TRBJ2-5, with D possibly TRBD1 on 6 matching bases. The CDR3 spans 12 residues. Trimming took 7 bases from V and 4 from J, leaving 13 bases between them. In germline, CDR1 is SQVTM, CDR2 ANQGSEA.

This chain connects TRBV7-2 to TRBJ1-1; D remains ambiguous. Looked up from germline, CDR1 is SGHTA and CDR2 is FQGNSA. V dropped 2 bases and J dropped 5 bases, with 9 bases sitting between them. This CDR3 is built from 13 residues. The CDR3 nucleotides read TGTGCCAGCAGCTTAAAGATAGAGACTGAAGCTTTCTTT. This sequence encodes CASSLKIETEAFF.

The V and J genes are TRBV5-4 and TRBJ2-3; perhaps TRBD2 as D (5 bases). The V end lost 1 base, the J end lost 1 base, and 7 bases lay between the germline ends. The CDR3 is made up of 14 amino acids. In germline, CDR1 is SGHNT, CDR2 YYREEE (reference sequence). DNA of the CDR3: TGTGCCAGCAGCTTGAAAGCGGGCACAGATACGCAGTATTTT. Protein sequence: CASSLKAGTDTQYF. Supplemented by reference TRBV5-4 and TRBJ2-3, the full variable domain reads ETGVTQSPTHLIKTRGQQVTLRCSSQSGHNTVSWYQQALGQGPQFIFQYYREEENGRGNFPPRFSGLQFPNYSSELNVNALELDDSALYLCASSLKAGTDTQYFGPGTRLTVL.

This chain uses TRBV16 with TRBJ1-4; TRBD1 might be the D (6 bases). CDR3 length equals 16 residues. Trimming cost V 1 base and J 6 bases, with 15 bases left between them. Germline V gives CDR1 KGHSY, CDR2 FQNENV. CDR3 in DNA: TGTGCCAGCAGCCAATTGGTGTTAAAGGGGGATGAAAAACTGTTTTTT. Its translation: CASSQLVLKGDEKLFF.

This clone was counted a single time. The chain is built from TRBV7-9 and TRBJ2-5; TRBD2 is a possible D gene (5 bases). The germline gives CDR1 SEHNR, CDR2 FQNEAQ (reference sequence). The CDR3 consists of 13 residues. V was cut by 2 bases and J by 3 bases, with 7 bases left in between. The CDR3 loop is CASSLFGEETQYF. CDR3 DNA: TGTGCCAGCAGCTTATTCGGGGAAGAGACCCAGTACTTC.

The rearrangement uses TRBV5-6 and TRBJ2-5; D may be TRBD2 (5 bases). The CDR3 has 14 residues. Deletions cut 4 bases from V and 2 bases from J, with 12 bases between. The germline CDR1 and CDR2 sequences are SGHDT and YYEEEE. In DNA form, the CDR3 reads TGTGCCAGCAGCATAAGGACTGGACAAGAGACCCAGTACTTC. Translating it yields CASSIRTGQETQYF.

The chain joins TRBV9 to TRBJ2-2, with 10 bases that match TRBD2. There are 16 residues in the CDR3. After removal of 4 bases from V and 6 bases from J, the junction contained 9 bases not matched to a gene. The germline CDR1 and CDR2 sequences are SGDLS and YYNGEE. The CDR3 bases are TGTGCCAGCAGCCCCGGGACTAGCGACCGTCCCGGGGAGCTGTTTTTT. Amino acid sequence: CASSPGTSDRPGELFF.

J is TRBJ2-5 and V is TRBV11-3; 7 bases line up with TRBD2. Germline V gene data show CDR1 as SGHNT and CDR2 as YENEEA. V dropped 5 bases and J dropped 4; count of bases not matched to a gene: 10. CDR3 length: 15 amino acids. CDR3 sequence reads: CASSPGRMGGETQYF. DNA for the CDR3: TGTGCCAGCAGCCCCGGGAGGATGGGTGGAGAGACCCAGTACTTC.

CDR3 loop: CAWSMGGIGETEAFF. The DNA for the CDR3 is TGTGCCTGGAGTATGGGAGGAATTGGGGAGACTGAAGCTTTCTTT. The J gene is TRBJ1-1, the V gene TRBV30; no clear D. In germline, CDR1 is GTSNPN, CDR2 SVGIG (reference sequence). The CDR3 is made up of 15 amino acids. Trimming took off 2 bases at V and 5 bases at J, with 18 bases between the two ends. The whole variable domain, remainder taken from reference TRBV30 and TRBJ1-1, is SQTIHQWPATLVQPVGSPLSLECTVEGTSNPNLYWYRQAAGRGLQLLFYSVGIGQISSEVPQNLSASRPQDRQFILSSKKLLLSDSGFYLCAWSMGGIGETEAFFGQGTRLTVV.

This clone has only one observation. DNA of the CDR3: TGTGCCAGCAGTTGGTCTAGCGGGGCCAAAAACATTCAGTACTTC. It encodes CASSWSSGAKNIQYF. The V and J genes are TRBV27 and TRBJ2-4; 8 bases match TRBD2. Trimming cost V 4 bases and J 1 base; bases outside gene matches: 3. Germline V gene data show CDR1 as MNHEY and CDR2 as SMNVEV (reference sequence). The CDR3 has 15 residues.

J is TRBJ1-1 and V is TRBV5-1; TRBD1 aligns across 8 bases. Germline loops: CDR1 SGHRS, CDR2 YFSETQ. With V trimmed by 4 bases and J by 4 bases, 6 bases remained unmatched. The CDR3 extends over 14 amino acids. The CDR3 coding sequence is TGCGCCAGCAGCCTCAGACAGGGGCCCACTGAAGCTTTCTTT. The encoded protein is CASSLRQGPTEAFF.

The rearrangement links TRBV11-2 to TRBJ2-7; possibly TRBD1 for D (5 bases). The CDR3 runs to 14 residues. CDR1 is SGHAT, CDR2 FQNNGV, per germline. The V end lost 5 bases, the J end lost 0 bases, and 11 bases lay between the germline ends. The DNA of the CDR3 is TGTGCCAGCAGCCTAGGACACAGCTCCTACGAGCAGTACTTC. Translation: CASSLGHSSYEQYF.

The V and J genes are TRBV10-3 and TRBJ1-1; 10 nucleotides agree with TRBD1. This CDR3 region has 15 residues. The V and J ends lost 2 bases and 6 bases, in that order; junction bases with no gene match: 6. Germline assignment: CDR1 ENHRY and CDR2 SYGVKD. The CDR3 DNA follows: TGTGCCATCAGTGAGCCGGGACAGGGGAAGCCTGAAGCTTTCTTT. Protein: CAISEPGQGKPEAFF.